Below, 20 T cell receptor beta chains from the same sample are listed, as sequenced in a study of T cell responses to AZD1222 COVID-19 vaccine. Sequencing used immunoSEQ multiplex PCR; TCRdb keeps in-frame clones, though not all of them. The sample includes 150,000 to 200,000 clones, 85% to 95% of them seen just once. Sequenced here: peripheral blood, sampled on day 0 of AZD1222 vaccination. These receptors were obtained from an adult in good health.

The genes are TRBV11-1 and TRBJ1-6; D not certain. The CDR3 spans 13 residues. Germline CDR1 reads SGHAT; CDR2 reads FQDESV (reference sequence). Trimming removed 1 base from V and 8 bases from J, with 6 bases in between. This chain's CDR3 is CASSLVSDSPLHF. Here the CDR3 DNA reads TGTGCCAGCAGCTTAGTATCGGATTCACCCCTCCACTTT.

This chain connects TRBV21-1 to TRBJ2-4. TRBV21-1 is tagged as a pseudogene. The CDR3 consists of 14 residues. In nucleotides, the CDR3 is TGTGCCAGCAGCAGCCGGGCAGCCAAAAACATTCAGTACTTC. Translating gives CASSSRAAKNIQYF.

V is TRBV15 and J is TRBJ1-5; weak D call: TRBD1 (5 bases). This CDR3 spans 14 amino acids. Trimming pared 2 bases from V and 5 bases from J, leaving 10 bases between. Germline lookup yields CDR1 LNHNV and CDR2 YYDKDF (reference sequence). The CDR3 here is CATSRNWGDQPQHF. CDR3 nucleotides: TGTGCCACCAGCAGAAATTGGGGGGATCAGCCCCAGCATTTT.

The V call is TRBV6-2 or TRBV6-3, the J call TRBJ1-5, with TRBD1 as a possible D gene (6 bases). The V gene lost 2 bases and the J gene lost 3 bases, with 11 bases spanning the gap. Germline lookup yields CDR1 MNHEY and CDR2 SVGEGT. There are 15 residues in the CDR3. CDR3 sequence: CASSYPRGLNQPQHF. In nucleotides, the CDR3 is TGTGCCAGCAGTTACCCCAGGGGCCTCAATCAGCCCCAGCATTTT.

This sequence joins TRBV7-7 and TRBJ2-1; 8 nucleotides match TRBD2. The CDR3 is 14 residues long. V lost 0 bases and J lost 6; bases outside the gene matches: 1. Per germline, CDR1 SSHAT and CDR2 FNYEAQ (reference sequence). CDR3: CASSLASGGNEQFF. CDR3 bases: TGTGCCAGCAGCTTAGCGAGCGGGGGCAATGAGCAGTTCTTC. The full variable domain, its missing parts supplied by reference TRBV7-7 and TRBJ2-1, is GAGVSQSPRYKVTKRGQDVTLRCDPISSHATLYWYQQALGQGPEFLTYFNYEAQPDKSGLPSDRFSAERPEGSISTLTIQRTEQRDSAMYRCASSLASGGNEQFFGPGTRLTVL.

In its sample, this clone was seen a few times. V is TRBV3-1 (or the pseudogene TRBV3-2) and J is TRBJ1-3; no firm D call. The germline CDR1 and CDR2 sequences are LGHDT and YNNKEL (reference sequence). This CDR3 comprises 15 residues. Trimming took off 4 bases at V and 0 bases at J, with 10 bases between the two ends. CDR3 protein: CASSPDGLSGNTIYF. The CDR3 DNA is TGTGCCAGCAGCCCAGACGGGCTCTCTGGAAACACCATATATTTT.

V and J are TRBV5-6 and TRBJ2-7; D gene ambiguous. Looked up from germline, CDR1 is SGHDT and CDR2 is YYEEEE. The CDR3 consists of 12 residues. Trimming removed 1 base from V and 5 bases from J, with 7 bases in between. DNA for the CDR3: TGTGCCAGCAGCTTGAAGTCGAACGAGCAGTACTTC. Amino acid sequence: CASSLKSNEQYF.

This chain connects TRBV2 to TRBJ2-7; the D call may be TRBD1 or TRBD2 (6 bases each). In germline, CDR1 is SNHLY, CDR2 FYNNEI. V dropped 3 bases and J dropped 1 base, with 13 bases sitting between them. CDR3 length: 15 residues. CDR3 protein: CASSEGGGLSYEQYF. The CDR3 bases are TGTGCCAGCAGTGAGGGGGGCGGTTTATCCTACGAGCAGTACTTC.

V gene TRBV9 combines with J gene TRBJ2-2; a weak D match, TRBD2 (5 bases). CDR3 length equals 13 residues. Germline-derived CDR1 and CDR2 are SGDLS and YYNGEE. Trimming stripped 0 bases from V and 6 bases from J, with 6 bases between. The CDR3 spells CASSVASPGELFF. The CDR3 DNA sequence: TGTGCCAGCAGCGTAGCTAGCCCCGGGGAGCTGTTTTTT.

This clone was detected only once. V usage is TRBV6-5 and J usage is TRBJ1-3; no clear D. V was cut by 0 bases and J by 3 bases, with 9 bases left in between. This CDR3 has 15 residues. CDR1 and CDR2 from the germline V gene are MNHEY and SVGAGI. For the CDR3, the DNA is TGTGCCAGCAGTTACTCCTCGGAGGTTGGAAACACCATATATTTT. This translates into CASSYSSEVGNTIYF.

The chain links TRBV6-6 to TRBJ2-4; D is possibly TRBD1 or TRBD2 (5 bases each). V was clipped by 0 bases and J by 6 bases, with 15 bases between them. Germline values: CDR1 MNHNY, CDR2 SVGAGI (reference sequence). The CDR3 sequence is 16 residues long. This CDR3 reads CASSYSGTRRVNIQYF. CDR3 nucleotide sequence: TGTGCCAGCAGTTACTCGGGGACCCGTCGGGTAAACATTCAGTACTTC.

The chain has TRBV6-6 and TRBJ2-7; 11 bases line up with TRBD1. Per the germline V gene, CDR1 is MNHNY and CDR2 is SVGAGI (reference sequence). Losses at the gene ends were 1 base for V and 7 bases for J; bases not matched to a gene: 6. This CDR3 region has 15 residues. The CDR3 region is CASSYFGQGAGEQYF. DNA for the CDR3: TGTGCCAGCAGTTACTTTGGACAGGGGGCAGGGGAGCAGTACTTC.

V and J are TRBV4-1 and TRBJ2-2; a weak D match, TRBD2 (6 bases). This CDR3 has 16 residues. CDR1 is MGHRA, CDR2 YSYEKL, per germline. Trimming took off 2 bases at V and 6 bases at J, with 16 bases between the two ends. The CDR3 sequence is CASSQLEFTSPGELFF. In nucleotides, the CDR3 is TGCGCCAGCAGCCAACTTGAATTCACTAGCCCCGGGGAGCTGTTTTTT.

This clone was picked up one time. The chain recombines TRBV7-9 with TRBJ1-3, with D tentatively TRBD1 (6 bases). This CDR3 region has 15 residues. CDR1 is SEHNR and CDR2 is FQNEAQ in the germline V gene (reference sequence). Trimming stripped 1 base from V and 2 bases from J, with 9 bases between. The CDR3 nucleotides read TGTGCCAGCAGCTTAGAGGACAGTGCTGGAAACACCATATATTTT. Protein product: CASSLEDSAGNTIYF.

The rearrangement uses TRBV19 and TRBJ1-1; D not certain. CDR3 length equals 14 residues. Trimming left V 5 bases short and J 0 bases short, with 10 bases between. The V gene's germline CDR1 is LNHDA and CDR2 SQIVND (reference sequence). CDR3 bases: TGTGCCAGTAGTTATGTGGCCCTGAACACTGAAGCTTTCTTT. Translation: CASSYVALNTEAFF.

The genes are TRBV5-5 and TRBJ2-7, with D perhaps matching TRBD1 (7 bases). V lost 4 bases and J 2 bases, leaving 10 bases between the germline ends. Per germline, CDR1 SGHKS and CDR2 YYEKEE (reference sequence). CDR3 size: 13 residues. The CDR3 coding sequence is TGTGCCAGCAGCGCGGGACAGACCTACGAGCAGTACTTC. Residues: CASSAGQTYEQYF.

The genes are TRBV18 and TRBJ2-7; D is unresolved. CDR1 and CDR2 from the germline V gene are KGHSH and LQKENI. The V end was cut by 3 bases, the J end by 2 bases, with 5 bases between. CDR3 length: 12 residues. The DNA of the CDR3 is TGTGCCAGCTCACCTTCTACCTACGAGCAGTACTTC. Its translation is CASSPSTYEQYF.

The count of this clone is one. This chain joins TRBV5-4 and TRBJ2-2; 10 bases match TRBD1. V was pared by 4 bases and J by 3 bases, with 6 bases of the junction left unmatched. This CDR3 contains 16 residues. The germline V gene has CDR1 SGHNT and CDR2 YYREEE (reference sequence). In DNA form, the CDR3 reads TGTGCCAGCAGCCCGACAGGGGGCTTTGACACCGGGGAGCTGTTTTTT. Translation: CASSPTGGFDTGELFF.

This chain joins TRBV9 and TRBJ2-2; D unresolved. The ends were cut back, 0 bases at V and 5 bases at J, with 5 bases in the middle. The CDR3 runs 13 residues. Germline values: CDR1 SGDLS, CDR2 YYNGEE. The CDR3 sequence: CASSVEETGELFF. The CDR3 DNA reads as TGTGCCAGCAGCGTAGAGGAAACCGGGGAGCTGTTTTTT.

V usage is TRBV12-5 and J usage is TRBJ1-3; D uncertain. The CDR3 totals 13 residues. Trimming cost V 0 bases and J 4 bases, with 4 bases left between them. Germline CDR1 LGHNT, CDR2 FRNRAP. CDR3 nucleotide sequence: TGTGCTAGTGGTTTGGTGGGGGGAAACACCATATATTTT. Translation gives CASGLVGGNTIYF.